These 21 T cell receptor beta chains were all obtained from the same sample, sequenced in a study of blood T cell repertoires in COVID-19. Here immunoSEQ multiplex PCR was the method, and the copy in TCRdb shows in-frame clones only, minus some. Of approximately 120,000 clones listed, more than 70% are singletons. Sequenced material: peripheral blood. These receptors were collected from a human donor in a cohort sampled during active COVID-19.

The J gene is TRBJ2-5, the V gene TRBV7-9; the D is unclear. V dropped 2 bases and J dropped 1 base, with 5 bases sitting between them. CDR1 and CDR2 (germline): SEHNR, FQNEAQ (reference sequence). The CDR3 runs to 13 residues. In nucleotides, the CDR3 is TGTGCCAGCAGCTTAAACAGCCAAGAGACCCAGTACTTC. This translates into CASSLNSQETQYF.

CDR3: CASSLSGVGEQYF. CDR3 coding DNA: TGTGCCAGCAGCTTATCCGGGGTCGGAGAGCAGTACTTC. The V and J genes are TRBV7-8 and TRBJ2-7, with TRBD2 as a possible D gene (5 bases). V dropped 2 bases and J dropped 7 bases, with 12 bases sitting between them. CDR1 SGHVS and CDR2 FQNEAQ come from the germline V gene. The CDR3 extends over 13 amino acids. The full variable domain, completed using reference TRBV7-8 and TRBJ2-7, is GAGVSQSPRYKVAKRGQDVALRCDPISGHVSLFWYQQALGQGPEFLTYFQNEAQLDKSGLPSDRFFAERPEGSVSTLKIQRTQQEDSAVYLCASSLSGVGEQYFGPGTRLTVT.

The gene calls are TRBV6-1 and TRBJ2-7; weak D call: TRBD1 (5 bases). Trimming took 1 base from V and 0 from J, leaving 13 bases between them. Germline CDR1 is MNHNS and CDR2 is SASEGT. The length of the CDR3 is 16 residues. CDR3 nucleotides: TGTGCCAGCAGTGAAGTGTGGGGCGGAAGCTCCTACGAGCAGTACTTC. Translated, it gives CASSEVWGGSSYEQYF.

The rearrangement joins TRBV27 to TRBJ2-3, with D possibly TRBD1 on 6 matching bases. Germline V gives CDR1 MNHEY, CDR2 SMNVEV (reference sequence). CDR3 length: 15 amino acids. V was trimmed by 4 bases and J by 3 bases, leaving 14 bases between them. CDR3: CASSWGPRVTDTQYF. The CDR3 coding sequence is TGTGCCAGCAGTTGGGGGCCGCGGGTTACAGATACGCAGTATTTT.

The chain has TRBV7-3 and TRBJ1-2, with TRBD1 matching over 7 bases. V shed 5 bases and J 2 bases; nucleotides not matched to a gene: 14. The germline V gene has CDR1 SGHTA and CDR2 FQGTGA. The CDR3 runs to 17 residues. The CDR3 loop reads CASSPGGSSGLNYGYTF. The CDR3 coding sequence is TGTGCCAGCAGCCCAGGGGGAAGTTCGGGGCTAAACTATGGCTACACCTTC.

The chain uses TRBV7-2 and TRBJ1-1, with D possibly matching TRBD1 (6 bases). Trimming cost V 3 bases and J 1 base, with 12 bases left between them. Germline V gene lookup returns CDR1 SGHTA and CDR2 FQGNSA. CDR3 size: 15 residues. In DNA, the CDR3 is TGTGCCAGCAGCTTTCTGGGGGCGTCGAACACTGAAGCTTTCTTT. Protein product: CASSFLGASNTEAFF.

This clone was found once. The chain links TRBV27 to TRBJ1-2; 7 bases are a match to TRBD1. Looked up from germline, CDR1 is MNHEY and CDR2 is SMNVEV (reference sequence). Trimming took 5 bases from V and 5 from J; bases not matched to a gene: 11. The CDR3 consists of 15 residues. CDR3 nucleotide sequence: TGTGCCAGCAGTCGCACTAACGGACAGGCTTATGGCTACACCTTC. Its translation is CASSRTNGQAYGYTF.

The rearrangement joins TRBV5-1 to TRBJ2-2; TRBD2 matches 9 bases. This CDR3 is built from 19 residues. V shed 2 bases and J 5 bases; nucleotides not matched to a gene: 16. Germline-derived CDR1 and CDR2 are SGHRS and YFSETQ. CDR3 protein: CASSFFTTSGRESTGELFF. The CDR3 nucleotides read TGCGCCAGCAGCTTTTTTACGACTAGCGGTAGAGAGTCTACCGGGGAGCTGTTTTTT.

The chain employs TRBV29-1 and TRBJ1-2; no clear D gene. Deletions cut 2 bases from V and 5 bases from J, with 9 bases between. The CDR3 runs to 12 residues. CDR1 and CDR2 from the germline V gene are SQVTM and ANQGSEA. The CDR3 region has the DNA TGCAGCGTTGAAACGGGAATTTATGGCTACACCTTC. This sequence encodes CSVETGIYGYTF.

This sequence joins TRBV27 and TRBJ2-1; 14 bases map to TRBD2. Germline V gene data show CDR1 as MNHEY and CDR2 as SMNVEV (reference sequence). This CDR3 has 21 amino acids. The V and J ends lost 5 bases and 1 base, in that order; junction bases with no gene match: 16. CDR3 residues: CASSRRIAGTSGSKSYNEQFF. The CDR3 bases are TGTGCCAGCAGTAGACGGATCGCCGGGACTAGCGGGAGTAAGTCCTACAATGAGCAGTTCTTC.

The chain joins TRBV27 to TRBJ1-2, with 9 bases aligning to TRBD1. V lost 5 bases, J lost 5 bases, and 15 bases stayed unmatched. Germline CDR1 is MNHEY and CDR2 is SMNVEV (reference sequence). The CDR3 has 17 amino acids. CDR3: CASSPDRGSKSWYGYTF. The CDR3, as DNA: TGTGCCAGCAGTCCGGACAGGGGTTCCAAGTCCTGGTATGGCTACACCTTC.

V gene TRBV6-6 combines with J gene TRBJ2-2; D perhaps matches TRBD2 (6 bases). Trimming pared 3 bases from V and 4 bases from J, leaving 9 bases between. Germline V gives CDR1 MNHNY, CDR2 SVGAGI (reference sequence). CDR3 length: 14 amino acids. The CDR3 DNA follows: TGTGCCAGCAGTTATTCCGGGGGCACCGGGGAGCTGTTTTTT. Its translation: CASSYSGGTGELFF.

This rearrangement joins TRBV10-1 to TRBJ2-1; 10 bases fit TRBD2. This CDR3 comprises 17 residues. The germline V gene has CDR1 WNHNN and CDR2 SYGVQD (reference sequence). Germline trimming cut 2 bases from V and 8 bases from J; bases unmatched to any gene: 12. Here the CDR3 reads CASSEAGSGRSSYEQFF. DNA for the CDR3: TGCGCCAGCAGTGAGGCCGGTAGCGGGAGGTCTTCGTATGAGCAGTTCTTC.

The V and J genes are TRBV28 and TRBJ1-1; D uncertain. This CDR3 spans 10 amino acids. V was clipped by 6 bases and J by 10 bases, with 9 bases between them. Per the germline V gene, CDR1 is MDHEN and CDR2 is SYDVKM. The CDR3 nucleotides are TGTGCCAGCAGCCCAGGCCCAGCTTTCTTT. It is translated as CASSPGPAFF.

CDR3 bases: TGTGCCACCCAAATACAGGGGCCTGAAAAACTGTTTTTT. Translating gives CATQIQGPEKLFF. V gene TRBV28 combines with J gene TRBJ1-4; TRBD1 matches 7 bases. Per germline, CDR1 MDHEN and CDR2 SYDVKM. The CDR3 extends over 13 amino acids. The junction had 9 bases not matched to a gene; V was cut back by 10 bases and J by 7 bases.

The V and J genes are TRBV2 and TRBJ2-3, with D hard to call. The CDR3 runs to 12 residues. The ends were cut back, 3 bases at V and 7 bases at J, with 8 bases in the middle. The germline V gene encodes CDR1 SNHLY and CDR2 FYNNEI. The CDR3, as DNA: TGTGCCAGCAGTGATCCGGTATATACGCAGTATTTT. This translates into CASSDPVYTQYF.

The chain uses TRBV6-5 and TRBJ1-4; D is undetermined. V gave up 6 bases and J gave up 5 bases, with 13 bases separating them. Per the germline V gene, CDR1 is MNHEY and CDR2 is SVGAGI. This CDR3 has 14 amino acids. The CDR3 DNA reads as TGTGCCAGCAGCCTATCCCGCGGGAATGAAAAACTGTTTTTT. Residues: CASSLSRGNEKLFF.

The CDR3 DNA sequence: TGTGCCAGCAGTGACAGGGATTGGGCTAATGAAAAACTGTTTTTT. It specifies CASSDRDWANEKLFF. This chain links TRBV2 with TRBJ1-4; a weak D match, TRBD1 (5 bases). There are 15 residues in the CDR3. The germline V gene has CDR1 SNHLY and CDR2 FYNNEI. V was pared by 3 bases and J by 3 bases, with 11 bases between.

The V gene is TRBV6-5, the J gene TRBJ2-1; possibly TRBD2 for D (5 bases). Trimming removed 5 bases at V and 0 bases at J, with 11 bases between. Germline-derived CDR1 and CDR2 are MNHEY and SVGAGI. This CDR3 has 15 amino acids. The CDR3 DNA is TGTGCCAGCAGTATCCTCGGAGGCTCCTACAATGAGCAGTTCTTC. This translates into CASSILGGSYNEQFF.

The chain combines TRBV18 with TRBJ2-7; maybe TRBD2 (5 bases). CDR1 and CDR2 (germline): KGHSH, LQKENI. Trimming shortened V by 6 bases and J by 4 bases, and 16 bases separated the two germline ends. The CDR3 is made up of 14 amino acids. This CDR3 reads CASSYRESGYEQYF. The CDR3 DNA reads TGTGCCAGCTCGTACCGGGAATCGGGGTACGAGCAGTACTTC. The full variable domain, with the rest looked up from reference TRBV18 and TRBJ2-7, is NAGVMQNPRHLVRRRGQEARLRCSPMKGHSHVYWYRQLPEEGLKFMVYLQKENIIDESGMPKERFSAEFPKEGPSILRIQQVVRGDSAAYFCASSYRESGYEQYFGPGTRLTVT.

This chain links TRBV19 with TRBJ1-3, with D perhaps matching TRBD1 (5 bases). CDR1 LNHDA and CDR2 SQIVND come from the germline V gene (reference sequence). This CDR3 comprises 16 residues. Trimming pared 5 bases from V and 0 bases from J, leaving 14 bases between. This chain's CDR3 is CASSGVSGSSGNTIYF. Here the CDR3 DNA reads TGTGCCAGTAGTGGAGTCTCAGGGTCCTCTGGAAACACCATATATTTT.